This TCR beta chain was identified during a study of long-term antiretroviral therapy in people with HIV. Running of the v3.0 immunoSEQ assay took place at survey level. Profiled with immunoSEQ multiplex PCR; TCRdb holds only in-frame clones, not every one. The sample has 35,000 to 45,000 clones, 75% to 90% seen once. The V gene's germline CDR1 is SGHDT and CDR2 YYEEEE. CDR3 length: 12 residues. The germline V and J ends were trimmed by 4 bases and 3 bases, with 7 bases remaining between them. The clonotype comes from a man between 18 and 29 years old with HIV. This specimen was unsorted PBMCs, taken 1 year after starting antiretroviral therapy. This sequence joins TRBV5-6 and TRBJ1-1; unclear D gene. The CDR3 loop reads CASSLGYTEAFF. The CDR3 bases are TGTGCCAGCAGCCTGGGGTACACTGAAGCTTTCTTT.